This T cell receptor (beta chain) is drawn from a study of cytomegalovirus exposure and HLA in healthy donors. Amplification used 60 Vbeta primers and 13 Jbeta primers. Measured with immunoSEQ multiplex PCR; TCRdb has only the in-frame clones, and not every one. The table lists more than 90,000 clones, around three fifths of them singletons. This CDR3 spans 14 amino acids. CDR1 is SGHRS, CDR2 YFSETQ, per germline. Trimming removed 0 bases at V and 10 bases at J, with 14 bases between. The clonotype comes from a boy aged 10-17 years in good health and CMV-seropositive. V usage is TRBV5-1 and J usage is TRBJ2-1, with D maybe TRBD2 (5 bases). The source material was PBMCs. CDR3 in DNA: TGCGCCAGCAGCTTGGAGGGTGGGGTAGCGGAGCAGTTCTTC. Translated, it gives CASSLEGGVAEQFF.